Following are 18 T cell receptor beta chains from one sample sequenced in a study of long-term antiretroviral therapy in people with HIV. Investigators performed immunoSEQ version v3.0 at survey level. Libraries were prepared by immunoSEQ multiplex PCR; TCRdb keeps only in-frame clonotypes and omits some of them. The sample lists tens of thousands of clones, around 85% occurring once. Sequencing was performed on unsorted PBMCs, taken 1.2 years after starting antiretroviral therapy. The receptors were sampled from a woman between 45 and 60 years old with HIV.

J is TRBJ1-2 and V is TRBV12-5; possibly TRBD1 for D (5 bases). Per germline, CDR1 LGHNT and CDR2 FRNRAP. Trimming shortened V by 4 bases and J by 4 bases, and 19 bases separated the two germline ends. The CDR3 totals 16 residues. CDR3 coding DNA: TGTGCTAGTGGTTCTACCTCTAAGGGGCGCATCTATGGCTACACCTTC. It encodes CASGSTSKGRIYGYTF.

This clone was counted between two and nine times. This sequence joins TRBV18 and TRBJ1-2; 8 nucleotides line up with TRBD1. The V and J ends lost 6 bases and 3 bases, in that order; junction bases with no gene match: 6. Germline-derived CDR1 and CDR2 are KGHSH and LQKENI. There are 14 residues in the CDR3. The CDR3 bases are TGTGCCAGCTCGCCGGACAGGGAACACTATGGCTACACCTTC. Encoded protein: CASSPDREHYGYTF. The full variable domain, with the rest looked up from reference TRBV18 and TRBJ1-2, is NAGVMQNPRHLVRRRGQEARLRCSPMKGHSHVYWYRQLPEEGLKFMVYLQKENIIDESGMPKERFSAEFPKEGPSILRIQQVVRGDSAAYFCASSPDREHYGYTFGSGTRLTVV.

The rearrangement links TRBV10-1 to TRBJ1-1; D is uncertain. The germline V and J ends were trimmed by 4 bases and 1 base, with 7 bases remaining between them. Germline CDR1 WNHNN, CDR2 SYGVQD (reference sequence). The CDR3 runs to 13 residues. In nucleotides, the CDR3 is TGCGCCAGCAGTGCCTACAGGAACACTGAAGCTTTCTTT. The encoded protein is CASSAYRNTEAFF.

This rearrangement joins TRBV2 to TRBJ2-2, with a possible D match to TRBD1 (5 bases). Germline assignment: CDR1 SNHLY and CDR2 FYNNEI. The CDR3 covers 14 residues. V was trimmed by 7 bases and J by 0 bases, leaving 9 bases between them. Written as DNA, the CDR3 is TGTGCCAGCAAACAGGTCGCGAACACCGGGGAGCTGTTTTTT. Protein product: CASKQVANTGELFF.

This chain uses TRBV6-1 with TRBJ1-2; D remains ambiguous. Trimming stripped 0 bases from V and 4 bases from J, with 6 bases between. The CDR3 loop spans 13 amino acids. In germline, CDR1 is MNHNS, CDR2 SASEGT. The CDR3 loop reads CASSEAGPYGYTF. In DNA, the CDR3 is TGTGCCAGCAGTGAAGCAGGGCCCTATGGCTACACCTTC.

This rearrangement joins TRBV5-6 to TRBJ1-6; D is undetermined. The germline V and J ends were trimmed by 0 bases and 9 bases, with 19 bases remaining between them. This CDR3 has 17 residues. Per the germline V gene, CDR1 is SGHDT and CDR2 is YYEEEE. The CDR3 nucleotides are TGTGCCAGCAGCTTGGATGGCTCTCGCCGGGTCATTTCACCCCTCCACTTT. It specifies CASSLDGSRRVISPLHF.

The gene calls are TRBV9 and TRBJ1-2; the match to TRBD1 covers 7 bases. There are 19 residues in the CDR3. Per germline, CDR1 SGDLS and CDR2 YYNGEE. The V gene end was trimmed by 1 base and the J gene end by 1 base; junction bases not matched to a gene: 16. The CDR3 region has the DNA TGTGCCAGCAGCGTAAACCAGAACAGGGGCGCTAATATTAACTATGGCTACACCTTC. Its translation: CASSVNQNRGANINYGYTF.

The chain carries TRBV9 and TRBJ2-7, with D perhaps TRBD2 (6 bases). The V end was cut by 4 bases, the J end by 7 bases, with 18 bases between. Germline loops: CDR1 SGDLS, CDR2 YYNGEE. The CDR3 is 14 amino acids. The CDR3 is CASSLGTGRREQYF. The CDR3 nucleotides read TGTGCCAGCAGCCTAGGGACGGGGAGGCGAGAGCAGTACTTC.

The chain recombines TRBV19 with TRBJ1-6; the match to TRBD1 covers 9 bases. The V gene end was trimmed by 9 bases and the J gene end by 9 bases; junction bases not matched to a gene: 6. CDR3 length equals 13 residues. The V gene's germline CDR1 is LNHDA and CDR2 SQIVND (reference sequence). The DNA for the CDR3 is TGTGCCAGCGCGGGACAGGGTGGTTCACCCCTCCACTTT. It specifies CASAGQGGSPLHF. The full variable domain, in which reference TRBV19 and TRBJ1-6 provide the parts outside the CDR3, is DGGITQSPKYLFRKEGQNVTLSCEQNLNHDAMYWYRQDPGQGLRLIYYSQIVNDFQKGDIAEGYSVSREKKESFPLTVTSAQKNPTAFYLCASAGQGGSPLHFGNGTRLTVT.

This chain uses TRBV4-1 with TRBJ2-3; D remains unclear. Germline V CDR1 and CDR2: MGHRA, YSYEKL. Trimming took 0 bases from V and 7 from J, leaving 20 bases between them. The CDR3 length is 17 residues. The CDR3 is CASSQDTAPRILYTQYF. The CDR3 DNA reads TGCGCCAGCAGCCAAGATACCGCCCCCAGGATTTTATATACGCAGTATTTT.

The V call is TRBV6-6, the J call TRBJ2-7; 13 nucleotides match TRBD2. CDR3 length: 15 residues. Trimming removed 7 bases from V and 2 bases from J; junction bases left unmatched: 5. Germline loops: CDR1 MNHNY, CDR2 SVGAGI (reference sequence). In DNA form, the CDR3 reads TGTGCCAGCATTGGACTAGCGGGGGACGCCTACGAGCAGTACTTC. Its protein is CASIGLAGDAYEQYF.

The CDR3 region has the DNA TGTGCCAGCAGCCAAGATTCGGGTAATTCACCCCTCCACTTT. Translating gives CASSQDSGNSPLHF. V is TRBV14 and J is TRBJ1-6; D is ambiguous. V gave up 0 bases and J gave up 6 bases, with 6 bases separating them. Germline CDR1 is SGHDN and CDR2 is FVKESK. The CDR3 contains 14 residues.

DNA of the CDR3: TGTGCCAGCAGCTTAGTAAATGAAAAACTGTTTTTT. Translated, it gives CASSLVNEKLFF. The gene calls are TRBV5-5 and TRBJ1-4; D remains unclear. The V end was cut by 2 bases, the J end by 5 bases, with 4 bases between. Germline V gene data show CDR1 as SGHKS and CDR2 as YYEKEE (reference sequence). CDR3 length: 12 residues. The whole variable domain, filled in from reference TRBV5-5 and TRBJ1-4, reads DAGVTQSPTHLIKTRGQQVTLRCSPISGHKSVSWYQQVLGQGPQFIFQYYEKEERGRGNFPDRFSARQFPNYSSELNVNALLLGDSALYLCASSLVNEKLFFGSGTQLSVL.

CDR3 sequence: CASSLARDRDEQYF. The DNA of the CDR3 is TGTGCCAGCAGCTTAGCCAGAGACAGGGACGAGCAGTACTTC. The chain couples TRBV11-2 to TRBJ2-7; 7 bases match TRBD1. Losses at the gene ends were 1 base for V and 5 bases for J; bases not matched to a gene: 5. The length of the CDR3 is 14 residues. Per the germline V gene, CDR1 is SGHAT and CDR2 is FQNNGV.

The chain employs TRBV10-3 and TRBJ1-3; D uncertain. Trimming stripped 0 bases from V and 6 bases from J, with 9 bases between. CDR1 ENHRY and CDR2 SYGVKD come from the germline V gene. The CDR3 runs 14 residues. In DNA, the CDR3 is TGTGCCATCAGTGAGTCCCCCAGTGTAAACACCATATATTTT. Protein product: CAISESPSVNTIYF.

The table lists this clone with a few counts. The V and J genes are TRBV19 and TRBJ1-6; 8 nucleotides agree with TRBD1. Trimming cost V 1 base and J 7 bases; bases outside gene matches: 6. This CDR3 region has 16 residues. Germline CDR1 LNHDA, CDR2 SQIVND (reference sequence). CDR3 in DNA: TGTGCCAGTAGTATAGTCGGACAGGGTCCAAATTCACCCCTCCACTTT. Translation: CASSIVGQGPNSPLHF.

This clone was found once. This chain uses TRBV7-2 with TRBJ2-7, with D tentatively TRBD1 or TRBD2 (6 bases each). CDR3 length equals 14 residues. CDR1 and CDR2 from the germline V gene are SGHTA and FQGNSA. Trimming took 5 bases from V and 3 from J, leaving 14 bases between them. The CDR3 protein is CASSRKGEDYEQYF. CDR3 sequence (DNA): TGTGCCAGCAGCCGTAAGGGGGAGGACTACGAGCAGTACTTC.

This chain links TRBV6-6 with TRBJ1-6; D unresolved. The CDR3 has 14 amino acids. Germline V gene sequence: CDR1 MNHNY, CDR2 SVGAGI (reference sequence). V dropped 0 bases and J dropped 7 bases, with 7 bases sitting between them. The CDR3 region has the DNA TGTGCCAGCAGTTACTCGCCTGGAAATTCACCCCTCCACTTT. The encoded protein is CASSYSPGNSPLHF.